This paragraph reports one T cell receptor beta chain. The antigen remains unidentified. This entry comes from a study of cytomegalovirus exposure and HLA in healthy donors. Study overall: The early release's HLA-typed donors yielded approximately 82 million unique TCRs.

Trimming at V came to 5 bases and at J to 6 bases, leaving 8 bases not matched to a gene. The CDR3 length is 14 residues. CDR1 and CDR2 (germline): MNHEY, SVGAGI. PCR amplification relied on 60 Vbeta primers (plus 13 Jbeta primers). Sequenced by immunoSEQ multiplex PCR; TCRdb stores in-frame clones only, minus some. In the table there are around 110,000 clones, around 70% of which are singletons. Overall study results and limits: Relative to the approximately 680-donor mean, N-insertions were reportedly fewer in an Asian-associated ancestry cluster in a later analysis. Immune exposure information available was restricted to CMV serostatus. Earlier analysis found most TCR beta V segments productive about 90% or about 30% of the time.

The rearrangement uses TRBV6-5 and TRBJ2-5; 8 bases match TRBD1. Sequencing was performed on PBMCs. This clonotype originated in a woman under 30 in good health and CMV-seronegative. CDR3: CASSLVGQGQTQYF. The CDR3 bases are TGTGCCAGCAGTCTCGTTGGACAGGGACAGACCCAGTACTTC.